Described below is a single T cell receptor (beta chain) sequence and its context. Its antigen is unknown. This sample is drawn from a study of CD8 T cells in Susac syndrome. CDR1 and CDR2 from the germline V gene are MNHNS and SASEGT. The CDR3 totals 17 residues. The trim removed 6 bases at V and 0 bases at J, leaving 9 bases unmatched. TEMRA cells were FACS-enriched and CD8+ and CD4+ T cells negatively isolated. Findings of the study overall: An acknowledgment was made by the study that its TCR sequencing and HLA analysis involved relatively few individuals.

cDNA came from around 0.5 to 1 ug RNA primed by random hexamers. Multiplex PCR with immunoSEQ amplified the TCR beta CDR3 across 54 Vbeta and 13 Jbeta. Each CDR3 protein gets one entry after TCRdb re-called the immunoSEQ multiplex PCR reads with MiXCR. The table records about 300,000 distinct CDR3 sequences, about 91% of them present only once. Sequencing input: CD4+ T cells from PBMCs. This chain links TRBV6-1 with TRBJ1-4, with 8 bases fitting TRBD1. The sequence was obtained from a human donor with multiple sclerosis. The CDR3 region is CASRLTGVGATNEKLFF. The CDR3 DNA follows: TGTGCCAGCAGATTGACAGGGGTAGGAGCAACTAATGAAAAACTGTTTTTT.